This T cell receptor (beta chain) was captured in a study of read filtering for tumor transcriptome and immune sequencing. Across the whole study: Mean patient age was approximately 66 years, range roughly 40 to 80; 16 to 20 male, 14 female.

Molecular barcoded adaptors covering alpha/delta and beta/gamma chains were used on roughly 400 ng RNA. A single record per CDR3 protein comes from TCRdb applying MiXCR to the reads. The sample consists of about 50,000 distinct CDR3 sequences, around 20% of them appearing once. CDR1 and CDR2 from the germline V gene are DFQATT and SNEGSKA (reference sequence). There are 16 residues in the CDR3. V gave up 3 bases and J gave up 9 bases; unmatched junction bases: 18. In its sample, this clonotype was seen many times. The J gene is TRBJ2-7, the V gene TRBV20-1; TRBD1 matches at 9 bases. The specimen was a population of CD138-negative cells sorted from bone marrow. This sequence originates from a donor over 35 with multiple myeloma. CDR3 in amino acids: CSARIIPGTGMGRQYF. Written as DNA, the CDR3 is TGCAGTGCTAGGATCATTCCCGGGACAGGGATGGGGCGGCAGTACTTC.